One and the same sample provided the 15 T cell receptor beta chains below, sequenced in a study of T cell responses to AZD1222 COVID-19 vaccine. Repertoires were generated with immunoSEQ multiplex PCR, while TCRdb's copy carries only in-frame clones and drops some. The data show 100,000 to 150,000 clones, with approximately 90% seen just once and about 4.2% held by the top ten. The source material was peripheral blood, sampled on day 0 of AZD1222 vaccination. Receptors were obtained from an adult in good health.

The chain employs TRBV15 and TRBJ1-2, with D possibly matching TRBD1 (6 bases). CDR1 LNHNV and CDR2 YYDKDF come from the germline V gene (reference sequence). The CDR3 covers 16 residues. Trimming shortened V by 0 bases and J by 6 bases, and 17 bases separated the two germline ends. The CDR3 is CATSRDREGVRHGYTF. CDR3 bases: TGTGCCACCAGCAGAGATCGGGAGGGGGTGCGACATGGCTACACCTTC.

This chain connects TRBV6-5 to TRBJ2-7; TRBD2 matches at 7 bases. This CDR3 is 13 amino acids long. Trimming removed 6 bases from V and 0 bases from J; junction bases left unmatched: 2. Germline V gene lookup returns CDR1 MNHEY and CDR2 SVGAGI. CDR3 nucleotide sequence: TGTGCCAGCAGGGGACTAAGCTCCTACGAGCAGTACTTC. It translates to CASRGLSSYEQYF.

The rearrangement links TRBV5-1 to TRBJ1-2; tentative D call: TRBD1 (5 bases). The CDR3 extends over 15 amino acids. Deletions cut 5 bases from V and 4 bases from J, with 18 bases between. Germline CDR1 is SGHRS and CDR2 is YFSETQ. CDR3 nucleotide sequence: TGCGCCAGCAGAAATGGCCAGGGTAAGGGCTATGGCTACACCTTC. Translating gives CASRNGQGKGYGYTF.

The chain uses TRBV10-3 and TRBJ1-2, with 10 positions matching TRBD1. CDR1 is ENHRY, CDR2 SYGVKD, per germline. The CDR3 totals 13 residues. The V segment lost 8 bases and the J segment 6 bases; nucleotides outside the gene matches: 6. The CDR3 reads CAIGTGALHGYTF. The CDR3 nucleotides are TGTGCCATCGGGACAGGGGCGCTCCATGGCTACACCTTC.

This chain links TRBV19 with TRBJ2-7, with D perhaps being TRBD1 or TRBD2 (5 bases each). Per germline, CDR1 LNHDA and CDR2 SQIVND (reference sequence). The V gene lost 4 bases and the J gene lost 3 bases, with 16 bases spanning the gap. The CDR3 runs 15 residues. The CDR3 bases are TGTGCCAGTAGTACGTGGGGGTCATACGGCTACGAGCAGTACTTC. Its protein product is CASSTWGSYGYEQYF. The variable domain in full, completed from reference TRBV19 and TRBJ2-7, reads DGGITQSPKYLFRKEGQNVTLSCEQNLNHDAMYWYRQDPGQGLRLIYYSQIVNDFQKGDIAEGYSVSREKKESFPLTVTSAQKNPTAFYLCASSTWGSYGYEQYFGPGTRLTVT.

The genes are TRBV5-1 and TRBJ2-1; tentative D call: TRBD2 (6 bases). The CDR3 has 15 amino acids. The V gene lost 4 bases and the J gene lost 3 bases, with 14 bases spanning the gap. The germline V gene encodes CDR1 SGHRS and CDR2 YFSETQ. In DNA form, the CDR3 reads TGCGCCAGCAGCGCAGGCGGGACGGACTACAATGAGCAGTTCTTC. Translation gives CASSAGGTDYNEQFF.

V usage is TRBV18 and J usage is TRBJ2-3; 7 bases map to TRBD2. The germline V gene has CDR1 KGHSH and CDR2 LQKENI. The CDR3 spans 16 residues. Germline trimming cut 3 bases from V and 2 bases from J; bases unmatched to any gene: 8. The CDR3 DNA is TGTGCCAGCTCACCGAACTCAGCGGGAATCACAGATACGCAGTATTTT. Translated, it gives CASSPNSAGITDTQYF.

This clone was detected only a few times. This sequence joins TRBV7-9 and TRBJ2-7, with 7 bases that match TRBD1. J was trimmed by 1 base and V by 5 bases; bases with no gene match: 5. This CDR3 contains 14 residues. Germline-derived CDR1 and CDR2 are SEHNR and FQNEAQ (reference sequence). The CDR3 bases are TGTGCCAGCAGCGGACAGGCCCTTTCCTACGAGCAGTACTTC. This codes for CASSGQALSYEQYF. Using reference TRBV7-9 and TRBJ2-7 for the parts outside the CDR3, the full variable domain is DTGVSQNPRHKITKRGQNVTFRCDPISEHNRLYWYRQTLGQGPEFLTYFQNEAQLEKSRLLSDRFSAERPKGSFSTLEIQRTEQGDSAMYLCASSGQALSYEQYFGPGTRLTVT.

J is TRBJ1-4 and V is TRBV5-4; D unclear. This CDR3 has 16 residues. V lost 0 bases and J 1 base, leaving 10 bases between the germline ends. Germline V gives CDR1 SGHNT, CDR2 YYREEE (reference sequence). The CDR3 loop reads CASSLGTSGTNEKLFF. The CDR3 DNA follows: TGTGCCAGCAGCTTGGGGACCTCGGGAACTAATGAAAAACTGTTTTTT.

The chain uses TRBV6-2 or TRBV6-3 and TRBJ1-1, with a possible D match to TRBD1 (5 bases). Trimming cost V 4 bases and J 4 bases, with 13 bases left between them. This CDR3 is built from 14 residues. The germline gives CDR1 MNHEY, CDR2 SVGEGT. The DNA of the CDR3 is TGTGCCAGCAGTTCTGGGTTTAGGGGCACTGAAGCTTTCTTT. This codes for CASSSGFRGTEAFF.

The rearrangement joins TRBV6-5 to TRBJ1-1; TRBD1 is a possible D gene (5 bases). Germline V gives CDR1 MNHEY, CDR2 SVGAGI. The CDR3 contains 13 residues. The V gene lost 2 bases and the J gene lost 1 base, with 5 bases spanning the gap. CDR3 nucleotides: TGTGCCAGCAGTTACGGGACGAACACTGAAGCTTTCTTT. Translation gives CASSYGTNTEAFF.

J is TRBJ2-2 and V is TRBV6-5, with no clear D. The length of the CDR3 is 16 residues. Germline CDR1 and CDR2: MNHEY and SVGAGI. The V gene lost 0 bases and the J gene lost 4 bases, with 12 bases spanning the gap. The CDR3 reads CASSYSGQILTGELFF. CDR3 DNA sequence: TGTGCCAGCAGTTACTCGGGTCAGATCCTCACCGGGGAGCTGTTTTTT.

The V call is TRBV10-3, the J call TRBJ2-7, with 8 bases matching TRBD2. J lost 0 bases, V lost 8 bases, and 6 bases had no gene match. Germline values: CDR1 ENHRY, CDR2 SYGVKD. The CDR3 is 14 amino acids. The CDR3 region is CAICSGTSSYEQYF. The CDR3 DNA follows: TGTGCCATCTGCTCCGGGACTAGCTCCTACGAGCAGTACTTC.

The rearrangement uses TRBV7-9 and TRBJ1-2, with 10 bases lining up with TRBD1. With V trimmed by 5 bases and J by 4 bases, 7 bases remained unmatched. Germline CDR1 reads SEHNR; CDR2 reads FQNEAQ (reference sequence). The CDR3 runs 15 residues. The CDR3 region has the DNA TGTGCCAGCAGCCAGACGGGACAGGGGCTCTATGGCTACACCTTC. It translates to CASSQTGQGLYGYTF.

This clone appeared a single time. The chain combines TRBV27 with TRBJ2-1; D ambiguous. Per the germline V gene, CDR1 is MNHEY and CDR2 is SMNVEV (reference sequence). V gave up 8 bases and J gave up 0 bases, with 14 bases separating them. The CDR3 is made up of 15 amino acids. This CDR3 is CASGLSGSSYNEQFF. In DNA form, the CDR3 reads TGTGCCAGCGGCCTCTCAGGTAGCTCCTACAATGAGCAGTTCTTC.